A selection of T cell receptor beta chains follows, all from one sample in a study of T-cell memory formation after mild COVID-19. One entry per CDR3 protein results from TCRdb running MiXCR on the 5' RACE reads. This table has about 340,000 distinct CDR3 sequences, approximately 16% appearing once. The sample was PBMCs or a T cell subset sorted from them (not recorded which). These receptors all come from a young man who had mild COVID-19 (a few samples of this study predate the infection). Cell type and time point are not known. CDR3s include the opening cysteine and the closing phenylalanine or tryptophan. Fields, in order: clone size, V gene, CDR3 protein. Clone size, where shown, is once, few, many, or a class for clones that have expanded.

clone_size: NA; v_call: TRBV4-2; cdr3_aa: CASSQNRGGVGEQYF
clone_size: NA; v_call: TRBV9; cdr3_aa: CASSLSQDQPQHF
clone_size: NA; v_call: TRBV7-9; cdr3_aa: CASSSGQGAGYGYTF
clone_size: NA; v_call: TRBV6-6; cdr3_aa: CATSTPTAGQCF
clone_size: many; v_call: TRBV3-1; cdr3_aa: CASSQVNSRTDTQYF
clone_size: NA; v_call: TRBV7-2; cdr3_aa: CASSLVSGLYGYTF
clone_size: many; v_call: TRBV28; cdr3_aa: CASGGQPGELFF
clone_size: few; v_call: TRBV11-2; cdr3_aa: CASSLGSHNEKLFF
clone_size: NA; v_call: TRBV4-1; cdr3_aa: CASSQAGDEKLFF
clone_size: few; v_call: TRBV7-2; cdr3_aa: CASSFQGLAGGSTDTQYF
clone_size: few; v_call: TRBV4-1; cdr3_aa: CASSQGQWTGGYTF
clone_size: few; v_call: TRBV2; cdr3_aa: CASSGSSGYNEQFF
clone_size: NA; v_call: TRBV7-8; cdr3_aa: CASSQQGINTEAFF
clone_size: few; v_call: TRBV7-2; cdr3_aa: CASSTTGRGYTF
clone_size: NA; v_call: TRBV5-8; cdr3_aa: CASSLSSLPSWEQYF
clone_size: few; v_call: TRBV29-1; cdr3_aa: CSVEGGDGYTF
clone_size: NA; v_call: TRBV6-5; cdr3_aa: CASSPGRRGGELFF
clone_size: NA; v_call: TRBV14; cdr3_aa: CASSQIRAGTSYYNEQFF
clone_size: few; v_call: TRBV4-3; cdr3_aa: CASSQDPRTEAFF
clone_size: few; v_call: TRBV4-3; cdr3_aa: CASSRGNVGTANSPLHF
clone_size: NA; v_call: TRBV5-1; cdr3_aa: CASSSGTGFTDTQYF
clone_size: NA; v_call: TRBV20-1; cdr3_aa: CSARTQPAEYGYTF
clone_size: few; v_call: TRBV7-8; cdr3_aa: CASSPSPTSGELFF
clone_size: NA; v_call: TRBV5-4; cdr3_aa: CASSVGGGVSYNEQFF
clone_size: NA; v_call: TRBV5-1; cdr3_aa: CASSPTLPDSDEQFF
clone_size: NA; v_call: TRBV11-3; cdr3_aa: CASSLEGYGTDYTGELFF
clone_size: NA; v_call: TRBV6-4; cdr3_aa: CASSDSGGEQFF
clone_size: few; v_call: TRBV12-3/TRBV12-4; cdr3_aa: CASSGQGAVGAQYF
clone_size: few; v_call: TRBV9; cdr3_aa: CASSVASPTGSQGYTF
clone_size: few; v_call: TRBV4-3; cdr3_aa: CASSQGLTGGNAGANVLTF
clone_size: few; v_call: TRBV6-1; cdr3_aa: CASGRWGYEQYF
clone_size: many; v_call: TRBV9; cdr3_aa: CASSAASTTNSPLHF
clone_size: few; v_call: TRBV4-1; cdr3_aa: CASSQPGGQYIQYF
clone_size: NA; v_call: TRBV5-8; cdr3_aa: CASSLDGAAANYGYTF
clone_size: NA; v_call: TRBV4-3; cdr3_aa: CASSQDIGVGETQYF
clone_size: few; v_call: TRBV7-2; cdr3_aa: CASTRPSGVNTGELFF
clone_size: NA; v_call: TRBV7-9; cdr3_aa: CASGTNPYNEQFF
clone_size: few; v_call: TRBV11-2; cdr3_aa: CASSLDLYATNEKLFF
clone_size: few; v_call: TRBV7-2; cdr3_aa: CASSLNGYPGNEQFF
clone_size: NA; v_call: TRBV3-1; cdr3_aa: CASSQSMGAGYGYTF
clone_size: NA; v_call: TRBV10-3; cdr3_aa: CAISEGQSPSGEKLFF
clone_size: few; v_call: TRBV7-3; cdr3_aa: CASSLTATDTQYF
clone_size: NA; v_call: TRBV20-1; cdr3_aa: CSALTGPYGYTF
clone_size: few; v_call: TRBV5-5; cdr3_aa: CASSLVQGGFGNTIYF
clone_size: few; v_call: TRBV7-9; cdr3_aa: CASSLEAGHGYTF
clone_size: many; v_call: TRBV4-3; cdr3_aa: CASSQLAGGLETQYF
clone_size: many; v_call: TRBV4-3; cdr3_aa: CASIPEAFF
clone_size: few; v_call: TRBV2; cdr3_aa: CASSDWGLGAQDEKLFF
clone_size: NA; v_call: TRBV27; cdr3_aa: CASSLMTSGGPLYNEQFF
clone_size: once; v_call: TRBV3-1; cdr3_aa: CASSLSDKGSNSPLHF
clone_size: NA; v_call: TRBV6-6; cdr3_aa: CASSNRGHANTGELFF
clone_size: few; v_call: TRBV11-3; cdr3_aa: CASSLAPDTWAFF
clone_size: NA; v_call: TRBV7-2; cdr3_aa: CASSPSRYKGYTF
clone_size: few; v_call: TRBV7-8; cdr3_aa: CASSLARQLHSYEQYF
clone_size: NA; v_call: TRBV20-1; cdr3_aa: CSASLGAGGNSPLHF